What follows are 20 T cell receptor beta chains derived from one specimen sequenced in a study of long-term antiretroviral therapy in people with HIV. Researchers report immunoSEQ v3.0 was run at survey level. Sequenced by immunoSEQ multiplex PCR; TCRdb stores in-frame clones only, minus some. The data contain around 12,000 clones, roughly three quarters of them singletons. The source material was unsorted PBMCs, sampled 0.5 years before starting antiretroviral therapy. These receptors all come from a woman in her thirties or forties with HIV.

This clone occurred once. V usage is TRBV19 and J usage is TRBJ2-7; unclear D gene. The CDR3 totals 13 residues. Trimming left V 2 bases short and J 2 bases short, with 7 bases between. CDR1 and CDR2 from the germline V gene are LNHDA and SQIVND (reference sequence). The CDR3 nucleotides are TGTGCCAGTAGTATAACTCACCCCTACGAGCAGTACTTC. Encoded protein: CASSITHPYEQYF.

This chain connects TRBV7-9 to TRBJ2-3, with D unresolved. This CDR3 contains 14 residues. V dropped 2 bases and J dropped 4 bases, with 10 bases sitting between them. CDR1 is SEHNR, CDR2 FQNEAQ, per germline (reference sequence). The CDR3 DNA reads as TGTGCCAGCAGCTTATTGAGTACAGCAGATACGCAGTATTTT. Translation: CASSLLSTADTQYF.

The V gene is TRBV19, the J gene TRBJ2-1; 16 bases line up with TRBD2. The CDR3 loop spans 17 amino acids. Germline V lookup: CDR1 LNHDA, CDR2 SQIVND (reference sequence). The V segment lost 6 bases and the J segment 8 bases; nucleotides outside the gene matches: 10. CDR3 DNA: TGTGCCAGTAGAAGAGGGGGACTAGCGGGAGGGATCGATGAGCAGTTCTTC. Translation gives CASRRGGLAGGIDEQFF.

The chain combines TRBV6-5 with TRBJ1-2; TRBD1 matches 7 bases. The CDR3 covers 14 residues. The germline CDR1 and CDR2 sequences are MNHEY and SVGAGI. The trim removed 5 bases at V and 0 bases at J, leaving 3 bases unmatched. DNA for the CDR3: TGTGCCAGCAGTAGACAGGGTTCTAACTATGGCTACACCTTC. As protein: CASSRQGSNYGYTF.

This rearrangement joins TRBV4-1 to TRBJ2-7, with 7 bases that match TRBD1. This CDR3 is 14 amino acids long. Germline values: CDR1 MGHRA, CDR2 YSYEKL. J gave up 0 bases and V 3 bases, and 2 bases lay outside the gene matches. The CDR3, as DNA: TGCGCCAGCAGCCAGAGGGACAGCTCCTACGAGCAGTACTTC. Translation gives CASSQRDSSYEQYF.

The V call is TRBV25-1, the J call TRBJ2-7; TRBD2 might be the D (5 bases). V was cut by 8 bases and J by 6 bases, with 20 bases left in between. The germline CDR1 and CDR2 sequences are MGHDK and SYGVNS. The CDR3 is made up of 14 amino acids. In DNA form, the CDR3 reads TGTGCCAGCGAAGAATGGGTGGGCGAGGGCGAGCAGTACTTC. Protein product: CASEEWVGEGEQYF.

The chain combines TRBV7-9 with TRBJ1-5; D might be TRBD1 (5 bases). CDR1 and CDR2 (germline): SEHNR, FQNEAQ (reference sequence). V was pared by 0 bases and J by 6 bases, with 12 bases between. The CDR3 sequence is 15 residues long. For the CDR3, the DNA is TGTGCCAGCAGCTTAGCAGGGGCCGGTGGTCAGCCCCAGCATTTT. This codes for CASSLAGAGGQPQHF.

This CDR3 reads CSVELTVSYEQYF. Here the CDR3 DNA reads TGCAGCGTTGAACTGACGGTCTCCTACGAGCAGTACTTC. The V call is TRBV29-1, the J call TRBJ2-7, with unresolved D. CDR3 size: 13 residues. V shed 2 bases and J shed 0 bases, with 8 bases lying between them. The germline V gene encodes CDR1 SQVTM and CDR2 ANQGSEA.

V gene TRBV5-5 combines with J gene TRBJ1-1, with D possibly matching TRBD1 (6 bases). The V gene's germline CDR1 is SGHKS and CDR2 YYEKEE (reference sequence). V lost 0 bases and J lost 6, with 9 bases in between. This CDR3 spans 13 amino acids. CDR3 region: CASSLAGGPEAFF. The CDR3 DNA follows: TGTGCCAGCAGCTTGGCTGGGGGGCCTGAAGCTTTCTTT.

The chain carries TRBV28 and TRBJ1-2, with D perhaps TRBD1 (5 bases). The CDR3 extends over 12 amino acids. Trimming pared 7 bases from V and 8 bases from J, leaving 14 bases between. Looked up from germline, CDR1 is MDHEN and CDR2 is SYDVKM. Here the CDR3 reads CASTIPGVGYTF. Written as DNA, the CDR3 is TGTGCCAGCACTATCCCGGGGGTCGGCTACACCTTC.

The chain is built from TRBV4-3 and TRBJ1-5; D is uncertain. Germline V gene data show CDR1 as LGHNA and CDR2 as YSLEER. This CDR3 has 15 amino acids. The V end lost 0 bases, the J end lost 3 bases, and 9 bases lay between the germline ends. CDR3 in DNA: TGCGCCAGCAGCCAAGAGGTCAGGAACAATCAGCCCCAGCATTTT. It is translated as CASSQEVRNNQPQHF.

This clone turned up a few times. The chain links TRBV6-1 to TRBJ1-1, with D perhaps TRBD1 (6 bases). Germline V gene data show CDR1 as MNHNS and CDR2 as SASEGT. CDR3 length equals 15 residues. V was shortened by 4 bases and J by 3 bases, with 15 bases between the two germline ends. The CDR3 loop reads CASSVEPDSHTEAFF. CDR3 DNA: TGTGCCAGCAGTGTCGAACCGGACAGTCACACTGAAGCTTTCTTT.

V and J are TRBV5-6 and TRBJ1-1, with a possible D match to TRBD1 (5 bases). V lost 0 bases, J lost 4 bases, and 10 bases lay in between. CDR1 is SGHDT and CDR2 is YYEEEE in the germline V gene. The CDR3 is 14 residues long. CDR3 sequence reads: CASSLAGWPTEAFF. In DNA, the CDR3 is TGTGCCAGCAGCTTGGCAGGGTGGCCCACTGAAGCTTTCTTT.

V and J are TRBV7-2 and TRBJ2-3; D not certain. The length of the CDR3 is 13 residues. Germline-derived CDR1 and CDR2 are SGHTA and FQGNSA. Trimming left V 4 bases short and J 4 bases short, with 9 bases between. The DNA for the CDR3 is TGTGCCAGCAGCTCACTTTTTGCAGATACGCAGTATTTT. Amino acid sequence: CASSSLFADTQYF.

V is TRBV29-1 and J is TRBJ1-1; 7 nucleotides align to TRBD1. The V gene's germline CDR1 is SQVTM and CDR2 ANQGSEA. J lost 1 base, V lost 6 bases, and 5 bases had no gene match. This CDR3 contains 13 residues. The CDR3 bases are TGCAGCGTGATCCGGGACAGGAACACTGAAGCTTTCTTT. Amino acid sequence: CSVIRDRNTEAFF.

This chain links TRBV6-4 with TRBJ1-1, with TRBD1 as a possible D gene (5 bases). Trimming removed 10 bases from V and 1 base from J, with 10 bases in between. This CDR3 has 12 amino acids. The germline V gene has CDR1 MRHNA and CDR2 SNTAGT. The CDR3, as DNA: TGTGCCACCAAGGGGTGGAACACTGAAGCTTTCTTT. Its protein is CATKGWNTEAFF.

This chain connects TRBV29-1 to TRBJ2-7; 9 bases match TRBD2. Germline assignment: CDR1 SQVTM and CDR2 ANQGSEA. This CDR3 contains 14 residues. V lost 4 bases, J lost 0 bases, and 4 bases stayed unmatched. The CDR3 is CSVVGGRGSYEQYF. The CDR3 DNA sequence: TGCAGCGTTGTGGGCGGGAGGGGCTCCTACGAGCAGTACTTC.

The gene calls are TRBV7-2 and TRBJ2-7; TRBD2 matches 12 bases. The V gene's germline CDR1 is SGHTA and CDR2 FQGNSA. V lost 3 bases and J lost 2; bases outside the gene matches: 2. The CDR3 runs to 15 residues. CDR3 nucleotide sequence: TGTGCCAGCAGCTTCCTAGCGGGGGGGGCCTACGAGCAGTACTTC. Translating it yields CASSFLAGGAYEQYF.

The chain couples TRBV9 to TRBJ1-1; the D gene is possibly TRBD1 (6 bases). The CDR3 loop spans 16 amino acids. V lost 0 bases, J lost 4 bases, and 16 bases lay in between. From germline, CDR1 is SGDLS and CDR2 YYNGEE. In DNA, the CDR3 is TGTGCCAGCAGCGTAGCCAGGGGCGCAGGTAGCACTGAAGCTTTCTTT. Protein product: CASSVARGAGSTEAFF.

The chain employs TRBV7-9 and TRBJ1-6; possible D gene TRBD1, 6 bases. This CDR3 is 17 amino acids long. The germline gives CDR1 SEHNR, CDR2 FQNEAQ (reference sequence). V lost 5 bases, J lost 9 bases, and 23 bases lay in between. For the CDR3, the DNA is TGTGCCAGCAGCACACGACAGGCCGGTCGCGGAGGTTCACCCCTCCACTTT. Its translation: CASSTRQAGRGGSPLHF.